The 15 T cell receptor beta chains presented below share a single source sample, sequenced in a study of response to subunit inactivated influenza vaccine. MiXCR, applied by TCRdb to the RT-PCR reads, yields one record per CDR3 protein. The top ten clones hold 11% of a sample with 500,000 to 600,000 distinct CDR3 sequences, 11% of them seen once. This sample was also put to use in a study of T cells expressing NK-cell markers. From that report: In generating TCR beta cDNA, 5'RACE template switching with UMIs was used.

The material sequenced was PBMCs from blood, taken on the day of vaccination. The receptors stem from a man aged 45-60 years who received an inactivated influenza vaccine.

A few counts support this clonotype. This sequence joins TRBV27 and TRBJ2-3, with 11 bases lining up with TRBD2. The V and J ends lost 0 bases and 4 bases, in that order; junction bases with no gene match: 0. The germline CDR1 and CDR2 sequences are MNHEY and SMNVEV (reference sequence). CDR3 size: 15 residues. CDR3 sequence reads: CASSLSTSGADTQYF. CDR3 DNA sequence: TGTGCCAGCAGTTTATCGACTAGCGGGGCAGATACGCAGTATTTT.

This clonotype was found many times. V gene TRBV27 combines with J gene TRBJ1-1; D not resolved. This CDR3 comprises 14 residues. Germline CDR1 reads MNHEY; CDR2 reads SMNVEV (reference sequence). V was clipped by 0 bases and J by 4 bases, with 9 bases between them. CDR3 in amino acids: CASSLSHRGTEAFF. CDR3 bases: TGTGCCAGCAGTTTATCTCACCGGGGCACTGAAGCTTTCTTT.

Worth noting for this clonotype: This may stem from a read error, because a much larger clone lies one nucleotide away. The rearrangement uses TRBV9 and TRBJ2-2, with a tentative D call TRBD1 (5 bases). Germline V CDR1 and CDR2: SGDLS, YYNGEE. The CDR3 loop spans 15 amino acids. This chain's CDR3 is CVSSPWTTNTGELFF. CDR3 DNA: TGTGTCAGCAGCCCATGGACAACGAACACCGGGGAGCTGTTTTTT.

This clonotype was counted a few times. J is TRBJ1-3 and V is TRBV6-1, with 7 nucleotides matching TRBD1. The V gene end was trimmed by 4 bases and the J gene end by 0 bases; junction bases not matched to a gene: 3. The CDR3 loop spans 15 amino acids. CDR1 and CDR2 (germline): MNHNS, SASEGT. CDR3 sequence: CASSAGQYSGNTIYF. The DNA of the CDR3 is TGTGCCAGCAGTGCGGGACAGTACTCTGGAAACACCATATATTTT.

The chain is built from TRBV24-1 and TRBJ2-1; tentative D call: TRBD2 (6 bases). The CDR3 runs 14 residues. Looked up from germline, CDR1 is KGHDR and CDR2 is SFDVKD. V was clipped by 8 bases and J by 6 bases, with 16 bases between them. CDR3: CATNGGAGGNEQFF. For the CDR3, the DNA is TGTGCCACCAATGGTGGGGCCGGGGGCAATGAGCAGTTCTTC.

The table lists this clonotype with many counts. The V gene is TRBV29-1, the J gene TRBJ2-7; D might be TRBD1 (6 bases). There are 14 residues in the CDR3. In germline, CDR1 is SQVTM, CDR2 ANQGSEA. The V end was cut by 1 base, the J end by 2 bases, with 12 bases between. The CDR3 loop reads CSVEARDNPYEQYF. In DNA form, the CDR3 reads TGCAGCGTTGAAGCCAGGGACAATCCCTACGAGCAGTACTTC.

The rearrangement joins TRBV3-1 to TRBJ2-1; the D gene is possibly TRBD2 (6 bases). The CDR3 consists of 13 residues. Trimming cost V 2 bases and J 10 bases, with 12 bases left between them. CDR1 is LGHDT and CDR2 is YNNKEL in the germline V gene (reference sequence). The CDR3 reads CASSQRGSGEQFF. The CDR3 nucleotides are TGTGCCAGCAGCCAACGCGGCAGCGGGGAGCAGTTCTTC.

This clonotype was picked up one time. The chain uses TRBV10-1 and TRBJ2-3, with unresolved D. With 0 bases removed from V and 2 bases from J, the gap between germline ends came to 15 bases. CDR1 is WNHNN and CDR2 is SYGVQD in the germline V gene (reference sequence). The CDR3 totals 17 residues. The CDR3 reads CASSESVLGRSTDTQYF. CDR3 bases: TGCGCCAGCAGTGAGTCCGTACTCGGCAGGTCCACAGATACGCAGTATTTT.

In DNA, the CDR3 is TGTGCCAGCAGTCCCGCCTTTAGCGGGAGAGCCCAAGAGACCCAGTACTTC. Its protein product is CASSPAFSGRAQETQYF. V and J are TRBV7-2 and TRBJ2-5, with TRBD2 identical over 9 bases. This CDR3 has 17 amino acids. V shed 6 bases, J shed 1 base, and the junction held 12 bases outside the gene matches. Looked up from germline, CDR1 is SGHTA and CDR2 is FQGNSA.

This clonotype occurred many times. The chain recombines TRBV5-1 with TRBJ2-3; TRBD2 aligns across 9 bases. CDR1 is SGHRS and CDR2 is YFSETQ in the germline V gene. The V gene end was trimmed by 6 bases and the J gene end by 3 bases; junction bases not matched to a gene: 2. The CDR3 extends over 13 amino acids. This chain's CDR3 is CASNSGGTDTQYF. CDR3 nucleotides: TGCGCCAGCAACAGCGGGGGGACAGATACGCAGTATTTT.

In DNA form, the CDR3 reads TGTGCCAGCAGTTCCCTACTAGCGGGGGTGACCCAAGAGACCCAGTACTTC. It translates to CASSSLLAGVTQETQYF. The chain joins TRBV13 to TRBJ2-5; 11 nucleotides line up with TRBD2. V shed 6 bases, J shed 1 base, and the junction held 10 bases outside the gene matches. CDR1 PRHDT and CDR2 FYEKMQ come from the germline V gene (reference sequence). The CDR3 sequence is 17 residues long.

There are many counts of this clonotype. CDR3 sequence: CASSLTGIPYEQYF. As DNA, the CDR3 is TGTGCCAGCAGCCTTACAGGGATCCCCTACGAGCAGTACTTC. The chain has TRBV6-1 and TRBJ2-7; maybe TRBD1 (6 bases). V lost 6 bases, J lost 2 bases, and 14 bases lay in between. This CDR3 contains 14 residues. Germline V lookup: CDR1 MNHNS, CDR2 SASEGT.

With regard to this clonotype: This may stem from a read error, because a much larger clone lies one nucleotide away. This chain joins TRBV24-1 and TRBJ2-2; D call uncertain. Germline V gives CDR1 KGHDR, CDR2 SFDVKD. The CDR3 is made up of 16 amino acids. V gave up 3 bases and J gave up 3 bases, with 13 bases separating them. The CDR3 nucleotides read TGTGCCACCAGTGATCCGAGAAGGCTTGACACCGGGGAGCTGTTTTTT. This codes for CATSDPRRLDTGELFF.

V usage is TRBV19 and J usage is TRBJ2-7; D may correspond to TRBD1 or TRBD2 (5 bases each). V lost 3 bases and J 6 bases, leaving 15 bases between the germline ends. Germline V gene sequence: CDR1 LNHDA, CDR2 SQIVND (reference sequence). The CDR3 runs to 14 residues. CDR3 DNA: TGTGCCAGTAGTATGAGGAGAGGGGTGCCCGAGCAGTACTTC. Encoded protein: CASSMRRGVPEQYF.

This clonotype was detected only a few times. The genes are TRBV12-3 or TRBV12-4 and TRBJ2-7; TRBD2 is a possible D gene (5 bases). The CDR3 is 14 residues long. The V end lost 6 bases, the J end lost 2 bases, and 14 bases lay between the germline ends. CDR3 sequence reads: CASRRVGQAYEQYF. CDR3 DNA sequence: TGTGCCAGCAGGCGGGTCGGGCAGGCCTACGAGCAGTACTTC.